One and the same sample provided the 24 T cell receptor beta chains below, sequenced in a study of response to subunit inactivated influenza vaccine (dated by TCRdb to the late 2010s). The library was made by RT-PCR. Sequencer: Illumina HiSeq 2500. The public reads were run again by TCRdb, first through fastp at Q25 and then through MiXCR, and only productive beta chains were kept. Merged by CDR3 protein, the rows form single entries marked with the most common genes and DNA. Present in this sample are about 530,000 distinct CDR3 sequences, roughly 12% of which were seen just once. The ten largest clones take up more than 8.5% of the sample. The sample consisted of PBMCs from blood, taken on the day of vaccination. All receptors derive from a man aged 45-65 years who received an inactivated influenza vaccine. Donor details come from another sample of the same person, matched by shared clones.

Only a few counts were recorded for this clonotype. The CDR3 DNA reads as TGCGCCAGCAGCCAAGAGGCCCAGGGGACTGAAGCTTTCTTT. Residues: CASSQEAQGTEAFF. V is TRBV4-1 and J is TRBJ1-1; D is perhaps TRBD1 (6 bases). The V end lost 0 bases, the J end lost 5 bases, and 10 bases lay between the germline ends. Germline V gene data show CDR1 as MGHRA and CDR2 as YSYEKL. The CDR3 is 14 amino acids.

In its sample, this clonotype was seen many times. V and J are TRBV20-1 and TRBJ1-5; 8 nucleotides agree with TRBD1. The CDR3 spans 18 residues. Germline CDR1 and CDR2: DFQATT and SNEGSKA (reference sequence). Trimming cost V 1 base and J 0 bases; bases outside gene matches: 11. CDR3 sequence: CSARVSGRGRGSNQPQHF. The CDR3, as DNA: TGCAGTGCTAGAGTGAGCGGCAGGGGGCGAGGTAGCAATCAGCCCCAGCATTTT.

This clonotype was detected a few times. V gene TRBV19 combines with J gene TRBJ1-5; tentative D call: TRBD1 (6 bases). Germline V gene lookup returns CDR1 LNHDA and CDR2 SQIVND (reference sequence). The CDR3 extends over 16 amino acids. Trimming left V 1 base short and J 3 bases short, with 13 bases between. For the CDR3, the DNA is TGTGCCAGTAGTATAGTGAGAGGGGGTATCAATCAGCCCCAGCATTTT. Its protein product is CASSIVRGGINQPQHF.

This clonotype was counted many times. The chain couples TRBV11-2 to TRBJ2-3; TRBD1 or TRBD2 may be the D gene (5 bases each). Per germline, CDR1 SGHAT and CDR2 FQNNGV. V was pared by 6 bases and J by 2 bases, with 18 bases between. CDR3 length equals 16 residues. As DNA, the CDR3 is TGTGCCAGCAGTCAGTCGGGGACGGAAAACACAGATACGCAGTATTTT. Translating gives CASSQSGTENTDTQYF. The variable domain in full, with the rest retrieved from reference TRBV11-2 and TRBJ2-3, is EAGVAQSPRYKIIEKRQSVAFWCNPISGHATLYWYQQILGQGPKLLIQFQNNGVVDDSQLPKDRFSAERLKGVDSTLKIQPAKLEDSAVYLCASSQSGTENTDTQYFGPGTRLTVL.

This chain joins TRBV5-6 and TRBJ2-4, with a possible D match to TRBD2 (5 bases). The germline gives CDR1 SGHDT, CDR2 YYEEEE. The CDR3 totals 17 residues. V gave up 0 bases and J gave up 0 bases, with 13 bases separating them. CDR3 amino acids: CASSLARGALAKNIQYF. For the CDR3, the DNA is TGTGCCAGCAGCTTGGCCCGGGGAGCGCTAGCCAAAAACATTCAGTACTTC.

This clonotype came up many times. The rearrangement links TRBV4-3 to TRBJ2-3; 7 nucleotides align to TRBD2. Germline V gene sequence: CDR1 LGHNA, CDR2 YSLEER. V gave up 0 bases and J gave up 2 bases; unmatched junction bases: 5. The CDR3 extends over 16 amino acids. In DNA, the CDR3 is TGCGCCAGCAGCCAAGATCGGGGGACTACCACAGATACGCAGTATTTT. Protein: CASSQDRGTTTDTQYF.

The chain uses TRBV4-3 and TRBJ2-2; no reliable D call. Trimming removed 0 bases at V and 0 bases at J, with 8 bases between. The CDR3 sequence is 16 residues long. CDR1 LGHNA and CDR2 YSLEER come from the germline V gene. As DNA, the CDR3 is TGCGCCAGCAGCCAAGAGCGGATTGCGAACACCGGGGAGCTGTTTTTT. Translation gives CASSQERIANTGELFF.

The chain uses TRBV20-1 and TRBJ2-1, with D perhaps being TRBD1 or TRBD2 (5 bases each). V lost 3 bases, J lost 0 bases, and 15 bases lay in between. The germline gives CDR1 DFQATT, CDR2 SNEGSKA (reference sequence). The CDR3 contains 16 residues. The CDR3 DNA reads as TGCAGTGCTAGCCCCAATTCTGGGGGCTCCTACAATGAGCAGTTCTTC. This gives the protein CSASPNSGGSYNEQFF.

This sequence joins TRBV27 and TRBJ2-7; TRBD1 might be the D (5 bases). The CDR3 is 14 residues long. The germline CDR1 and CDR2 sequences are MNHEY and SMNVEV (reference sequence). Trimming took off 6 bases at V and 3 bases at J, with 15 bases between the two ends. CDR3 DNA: TGTGCCAGCAGCCCGACAGATTCTCTCTACGAGCAGTACTTC. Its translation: CASSPTDSLYEQYF.

CDR3 sequence (DNA): TGTGCCAGCAGCTTAGCGCCCGGGACAGGGGGGTGCGGCTATGGCTACACCTTC. This translates into CASSLAPGTGGCGYGYTF. The rearrangement joins TRBV7-2 to TRBJ1-2, with 11 bases identical to TRBD1. This CDR3 contains 18 residues. Germline assignment: CDR1 SGHTA and CDR2 FQGNSA. J gave up 4 bases and V 0 bases, and 10 bases lay outside the gene matches.

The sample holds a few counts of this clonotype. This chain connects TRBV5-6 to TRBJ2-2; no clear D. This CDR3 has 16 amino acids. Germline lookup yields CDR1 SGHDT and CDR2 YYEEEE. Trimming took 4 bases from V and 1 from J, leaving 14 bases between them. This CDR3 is CASSTTALLNTGELFF. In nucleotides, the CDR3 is TGTGCCAGCAGCACGACCGCGCTGCTGAACACCGGGGAGCTGTTTTTT.

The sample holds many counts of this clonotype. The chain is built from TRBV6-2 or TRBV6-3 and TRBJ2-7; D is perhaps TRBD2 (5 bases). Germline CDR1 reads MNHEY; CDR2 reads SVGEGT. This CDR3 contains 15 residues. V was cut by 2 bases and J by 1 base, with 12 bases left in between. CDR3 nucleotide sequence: TGTGCCAGCAGTTACGGAGCTGGAGGTTCCTACGAGCAGTACTTC. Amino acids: CASSYGAGGSYEQYF.

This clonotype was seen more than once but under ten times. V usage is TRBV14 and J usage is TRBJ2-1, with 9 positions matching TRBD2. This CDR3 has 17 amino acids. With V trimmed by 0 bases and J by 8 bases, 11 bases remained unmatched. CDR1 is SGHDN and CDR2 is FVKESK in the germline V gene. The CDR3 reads CASSQDFGLAGLDEQFF. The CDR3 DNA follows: TGTGCCAGCAGCCAAGATTTCGGCCTAGCGGGATTAGATGAGCAGTTCTTC.

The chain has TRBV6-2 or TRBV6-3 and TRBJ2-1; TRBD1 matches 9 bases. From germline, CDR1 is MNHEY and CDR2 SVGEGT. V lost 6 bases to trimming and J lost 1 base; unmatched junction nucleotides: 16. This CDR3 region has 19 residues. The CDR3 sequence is CASSSDRGRTGTSYNEQFF. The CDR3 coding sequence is TGTGCCAGCAGCAGCGACAGGGGGAGAACCGGGACTTCCTACAATGAGCAGTTCTTC.

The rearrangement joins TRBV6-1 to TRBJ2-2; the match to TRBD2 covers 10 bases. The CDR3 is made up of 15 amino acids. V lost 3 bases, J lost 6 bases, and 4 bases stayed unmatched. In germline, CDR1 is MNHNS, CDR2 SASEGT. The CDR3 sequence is CASSDLAGVSGELFF. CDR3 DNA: TGTGCCAGCAGTGACCTAGCGGGAGTCTCCGGGGAGCTGTTTTTT.

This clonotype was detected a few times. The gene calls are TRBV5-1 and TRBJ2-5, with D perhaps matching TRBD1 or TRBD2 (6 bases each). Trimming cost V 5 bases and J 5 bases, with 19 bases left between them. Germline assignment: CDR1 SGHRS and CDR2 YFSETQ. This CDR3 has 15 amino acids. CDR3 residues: CASRSQPQGRETQYF. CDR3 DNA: TGCGCCAGCAGATCCCAACCTCAGGGGAGGGAGACCCAGTACTTC. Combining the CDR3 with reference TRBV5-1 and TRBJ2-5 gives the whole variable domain KAGVTQTPRYLIKTRGQQVTLSCSPISGHRSVSWYQQTPGQGLQFLFEYFSETQRNKGNFPGRFSGRQFSNSRSEMNVSTLELGDSALYLCASRSQPQGRETQYFGPGTRLLVL.

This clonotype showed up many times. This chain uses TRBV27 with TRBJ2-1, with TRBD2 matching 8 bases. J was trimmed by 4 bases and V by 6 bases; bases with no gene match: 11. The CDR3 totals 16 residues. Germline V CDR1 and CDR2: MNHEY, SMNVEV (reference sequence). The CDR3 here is CASSISRTSMYNEQFF. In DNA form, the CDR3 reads TGTGCCAGCAGCATCTCGAGGACTAGCATGTACAATGAGCAGTTCTTC.

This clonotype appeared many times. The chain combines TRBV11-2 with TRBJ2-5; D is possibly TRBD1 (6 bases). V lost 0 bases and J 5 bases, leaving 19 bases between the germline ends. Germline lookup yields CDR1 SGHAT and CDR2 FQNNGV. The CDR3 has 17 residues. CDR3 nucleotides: TGTGCCAGCAGCTTAGATCTGTGGGGCACAGGGAGCGAGACCCAGTACTTC. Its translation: CASSLDLWGTGSETQYF.

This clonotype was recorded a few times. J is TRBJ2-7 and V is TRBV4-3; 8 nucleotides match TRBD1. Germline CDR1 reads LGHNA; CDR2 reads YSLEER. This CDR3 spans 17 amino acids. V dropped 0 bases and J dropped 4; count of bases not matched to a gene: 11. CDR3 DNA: TGCGCCAGCAGCCAAGAAGACACCGGGACAGGTTTTTACGAGCAGTACTTC. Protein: CASSQEDTGTGFYEQYF.

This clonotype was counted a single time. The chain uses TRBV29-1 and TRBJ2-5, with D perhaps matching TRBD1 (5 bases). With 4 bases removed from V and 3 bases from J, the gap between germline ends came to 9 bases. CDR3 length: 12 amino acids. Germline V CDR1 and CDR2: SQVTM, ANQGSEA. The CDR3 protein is CSVGQGEETQYF. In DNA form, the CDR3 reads TGCAGCGTTGGGCAGGGTGAAGAGACCCAGTACTTC.

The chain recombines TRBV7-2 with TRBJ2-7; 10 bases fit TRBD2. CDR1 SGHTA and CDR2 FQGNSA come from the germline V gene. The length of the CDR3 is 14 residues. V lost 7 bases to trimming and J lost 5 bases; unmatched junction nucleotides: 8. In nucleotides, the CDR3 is TGTGCCAGCATGGCTAGCGGGAGTAACCACGAGCAGTACTTC. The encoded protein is CASMASGSNHEQYF.

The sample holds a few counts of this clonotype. The CDR3 loop is CASSPTPGELFF. The CDR3 DNA follows: TGTGCCAGCAGCCCCACCCCCGGGGAGCTGTTTTTT. This sequence joins TRBV7-8 and TRBJ2-2; unclear D gene. Germline lookup yields CDR1 SGHVS and CDR2 FQNEAQ. This CDR3 comprises 12 residues. V lost 5 bases and J 6 bases, leaving 7 bases between the germline ends.

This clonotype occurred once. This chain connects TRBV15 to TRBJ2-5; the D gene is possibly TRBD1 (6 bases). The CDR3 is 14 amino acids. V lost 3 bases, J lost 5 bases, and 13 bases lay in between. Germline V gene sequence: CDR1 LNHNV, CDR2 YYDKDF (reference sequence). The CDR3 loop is CATSRTGELETQYF. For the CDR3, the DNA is TGTGCCACCAGCAGGACAGGCGAGTTGGAGACCCAGTACTTC.

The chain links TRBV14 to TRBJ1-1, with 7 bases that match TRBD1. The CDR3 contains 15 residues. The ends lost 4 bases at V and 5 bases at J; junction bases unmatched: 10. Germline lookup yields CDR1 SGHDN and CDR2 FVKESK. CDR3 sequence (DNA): TGTGCCAGCAGCCTGGCAGGGGGGGGAAAAACTGAAGCTTTCTTT. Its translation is CASSLAGGGKTEAFF. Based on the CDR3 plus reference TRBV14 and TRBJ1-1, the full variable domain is EAGVTQFPSHSVIEKGQTVTLRCDPISGHDNLYWYRRVMGKEIKFLLHFVKESKQDESGMPNNRFLAERTGGTYSTLKVQPAELEDSGVYFCASSLAGGGKTEAFFGQGTRLTVV.